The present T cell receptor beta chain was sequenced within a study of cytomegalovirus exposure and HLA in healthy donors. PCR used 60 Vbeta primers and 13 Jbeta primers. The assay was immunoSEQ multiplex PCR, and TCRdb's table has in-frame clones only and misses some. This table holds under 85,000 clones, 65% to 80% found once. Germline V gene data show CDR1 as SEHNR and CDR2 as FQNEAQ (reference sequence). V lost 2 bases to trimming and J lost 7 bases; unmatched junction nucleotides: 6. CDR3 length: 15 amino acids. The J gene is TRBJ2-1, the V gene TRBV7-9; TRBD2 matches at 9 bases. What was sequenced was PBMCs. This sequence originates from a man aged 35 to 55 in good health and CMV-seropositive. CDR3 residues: CASSLSLAGVNEQFF. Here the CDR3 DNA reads TGTGCCAGCAGCTTAAGTTTAGCGGGAGTAAATGAGCAGTTCTTC.